These T cell receptor beta chains were read from a single sample in a study of cytomegalovirus exposure and HLA in healthy donors. Assay: immunoSEQ multiplex PCR; the TCRdb copy retains only in-frame clones and omits some. The sample lists under 250,000 clones, approximately 78% occurring once. The specimen was PBMCs. The receptors shown here come from a woman between 40 and 55 years old in good health and CMV-seronegative. Both conserved end residues are part of each CDR3.

V	J	CDR3
TRBV7-9	TRBJ1-1	CASSLTGETMKAFF
TRBV5-1	TRBJ2-3	CASSLLFGASGRSVDTQYF
TRBV10-2	TRBJ2-7	CASREGGGSYEQYF
TRBV5-6	TRBJ2-7	CASSFSPGNLDEQYF
TRBV27	TRBJ1-4	CASTSGQANEKLFF
TRBV7-9	TRBJ2-3	CASSLEDRGRRGSTQYF
TRBV7-7	TRBJ2-3	CASSLSAGSDTQYF
TRBV30	TRBJ2-1	CAWRAVSYNEQFF
TRBV10-3	TRBJ2-3	CAISLAEADTQYF
TRBV27	TRBJ1-2	CASSPWTGPNGYTF
TRBV6-1	TRBJ2-7	CASSRAGLRIYEQYF
TRBV2	TRBJ2-3	CASSGLVWDSASTDTQYF
TRBV4-1	TRBJ2-5	CASSQGASLQMETQYF
TRBV7-2	TRBJ1-4	CASSVREGQGLTFNEKLFF
TRBV19	TRBJ2-7	CASSSGQDYEQYF